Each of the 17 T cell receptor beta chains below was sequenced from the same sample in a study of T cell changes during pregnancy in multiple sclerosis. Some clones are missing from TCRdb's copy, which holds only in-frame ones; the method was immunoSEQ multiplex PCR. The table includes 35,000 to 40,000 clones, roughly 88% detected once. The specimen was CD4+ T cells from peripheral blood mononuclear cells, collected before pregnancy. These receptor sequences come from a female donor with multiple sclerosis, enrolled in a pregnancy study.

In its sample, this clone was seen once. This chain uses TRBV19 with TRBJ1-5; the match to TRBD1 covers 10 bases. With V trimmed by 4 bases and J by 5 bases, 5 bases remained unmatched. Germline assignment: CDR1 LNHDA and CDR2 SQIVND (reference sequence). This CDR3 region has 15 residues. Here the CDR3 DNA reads TGTGCCAGTAGTAAAGGACAGGGGGGGGATCAGCCCCAGCATTTT. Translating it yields CASSKGQGGDQPQHF.

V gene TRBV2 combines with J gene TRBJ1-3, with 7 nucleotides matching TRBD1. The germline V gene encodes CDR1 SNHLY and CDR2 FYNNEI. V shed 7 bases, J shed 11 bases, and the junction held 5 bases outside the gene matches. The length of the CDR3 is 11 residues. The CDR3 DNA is TGTGCCAGCACCTGGACAGGATCCATATATTTT. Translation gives CASTWTGSIYF.

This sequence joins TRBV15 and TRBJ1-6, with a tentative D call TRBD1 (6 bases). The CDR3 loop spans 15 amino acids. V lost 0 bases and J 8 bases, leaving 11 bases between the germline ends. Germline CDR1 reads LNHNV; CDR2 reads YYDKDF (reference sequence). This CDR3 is CATSRDRGSYSPLHF. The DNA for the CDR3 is TGTGCCACCAGCAGAGACAGGGGAAGTTATTCACCCCTCCACTTT. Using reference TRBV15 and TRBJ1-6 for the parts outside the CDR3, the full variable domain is DAMVIQNPRYQVTQFGKPVTLSCSQTLNHNVMYWYQQKSSQAPKLLFHYYDKDFNNEADTPDNFQSRRPNTSFCFLDIRSPGLGDTAMYLCATSRDRGSYSPLHFGNGTRLTVT.

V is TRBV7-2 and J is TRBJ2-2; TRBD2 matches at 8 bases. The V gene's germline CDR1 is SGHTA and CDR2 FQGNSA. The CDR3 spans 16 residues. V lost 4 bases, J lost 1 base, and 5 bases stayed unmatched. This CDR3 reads CASSSAGGRNTGELFF. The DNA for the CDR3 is TGTGCCAGCAGCTCGGCGGGAGGCCGGAACACCGGGGAGCTGTTTTTT.

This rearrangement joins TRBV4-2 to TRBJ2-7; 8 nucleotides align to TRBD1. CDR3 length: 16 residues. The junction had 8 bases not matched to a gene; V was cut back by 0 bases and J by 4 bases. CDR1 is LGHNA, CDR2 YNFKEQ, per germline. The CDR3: CASSQETGTGLYEQYF. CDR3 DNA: TGTGCCAGCAGCCAAGAAACCGGGACAGGACTTTACGAGCAGTACTTC.

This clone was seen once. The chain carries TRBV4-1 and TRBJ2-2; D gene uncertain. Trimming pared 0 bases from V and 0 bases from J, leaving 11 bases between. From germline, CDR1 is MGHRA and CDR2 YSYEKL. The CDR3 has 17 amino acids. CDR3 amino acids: CASSQEIDFANTGELFF. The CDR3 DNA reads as TGCGCCAGCAGCCAAGAAATTGACTTCGCGAACACCGGGGAGCTGTTTTTT.

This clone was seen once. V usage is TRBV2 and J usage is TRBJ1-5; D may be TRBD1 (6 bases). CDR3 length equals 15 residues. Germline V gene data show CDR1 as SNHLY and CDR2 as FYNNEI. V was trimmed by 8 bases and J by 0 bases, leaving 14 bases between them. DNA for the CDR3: TGTGCCAGCGGAAGAGAGGGGGATAGCAATCAGCCCCAGCATTTT. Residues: CASGREGDSNQPQHF.

DNA for the CDR3: TGTGCCAGCAGCTTAGATCCCCCGGTTTCCTACGAGCAGTACTTC. Its protein is CASSLDPPVSYEQYF. The chain uses TRBV11-2 and TRBJ2-7, with D uncertain. Germline loops: CDR1 SGHAT, CDR2 FQNNGV. The CDR3 runs 15 residues. Trimming removed 0 bases from V and 1 base from J, with 10 bases in between. Looking up the rest from reference TRBV11-2 and TRBJ2-7 gives the full variable domain: EAGVAQSPRYKIIEKRQSVAFWCNPISGHATLYWYQQILGQGPKLLIQFQNNGVVDDSQLPKDRFSAERLKGVDSTLKIQPAKLEDSAVYLCASSLDPPVSYEQYFGPGTRLTVT.

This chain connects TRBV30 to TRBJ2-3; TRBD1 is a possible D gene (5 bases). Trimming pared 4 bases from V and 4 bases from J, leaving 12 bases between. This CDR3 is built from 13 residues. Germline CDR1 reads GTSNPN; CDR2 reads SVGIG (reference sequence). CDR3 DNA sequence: TGTGCCTGGATGTTGGACAAACCAGATACGCAGTATTTT. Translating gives CAWMLDKPDTQYF.

CDR3 residues: CAWRGTSGSKAGELFF. The CDR3 coding sequence is TGTGCCTGGAGGGGGACTAGCGGGAGTAAGGCCGGGGAGCTGTTTTTT. This sequence joins TRBV30 and TRBJ2-2, with TRBD2 identical over 14 bases. Germline CDR1 is GTSNPN and CDR2 is SVGIG (reference sequence). V was clipped by 3 bases and J by 6 bases; unmatched bases: 6. This CDR3 has 16 residues. Based on the CDR3 plus reference TRBV30 and TRBJ2-2, the full variable domain is SQTIHQWPATLVQPVGSPLSLECTVEGTSNPNLYWYRQAAGRGLQLLFYSVGIGQISSEVPQNLSASRPQDRQFILSSKKLLLSDSGFYLCAWRGTSGSKAGELFFGEGSRLTVL.

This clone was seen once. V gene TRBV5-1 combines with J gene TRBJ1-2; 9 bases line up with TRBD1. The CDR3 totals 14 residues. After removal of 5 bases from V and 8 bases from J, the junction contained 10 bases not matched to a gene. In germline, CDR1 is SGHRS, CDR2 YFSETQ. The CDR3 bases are TGCGCCAGCAGATGGACAGGGGCTCTCGAGGGCTACACCTTC. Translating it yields CASRWTGALEGYTF.

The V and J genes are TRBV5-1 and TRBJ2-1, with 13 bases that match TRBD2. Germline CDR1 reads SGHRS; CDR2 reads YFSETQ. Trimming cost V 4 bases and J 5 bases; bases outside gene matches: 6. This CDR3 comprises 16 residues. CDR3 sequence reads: CASSLIGTSGNNEQFF. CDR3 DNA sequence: TGCGCCAGCAGCCTGATCGGGACTAGCGGGAACAATGAGCAGTTCTTC.

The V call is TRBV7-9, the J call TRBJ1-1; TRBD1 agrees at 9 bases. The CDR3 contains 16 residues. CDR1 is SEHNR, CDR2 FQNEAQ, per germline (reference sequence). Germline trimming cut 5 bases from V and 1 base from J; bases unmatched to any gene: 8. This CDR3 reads CASSLQGALGNTEAFF. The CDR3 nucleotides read TGTGCCAGCAGCCTACAGGGGGCGCTTGGGAACACTGAAGCTTTCTTT.

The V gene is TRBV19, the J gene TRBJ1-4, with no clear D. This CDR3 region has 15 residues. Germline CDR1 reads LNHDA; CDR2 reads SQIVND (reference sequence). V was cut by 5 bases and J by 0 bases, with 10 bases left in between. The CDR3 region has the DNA TGTGCCAGTAGTCCCCAGGTTGCAACTAATGAAAAACTGTTTTTT. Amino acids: CASSPQVATNEKLFF.

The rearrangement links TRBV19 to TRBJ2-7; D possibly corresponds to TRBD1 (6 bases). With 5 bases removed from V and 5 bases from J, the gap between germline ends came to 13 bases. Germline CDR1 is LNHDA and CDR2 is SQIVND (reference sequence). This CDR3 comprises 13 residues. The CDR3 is CASSAQGTHEQYF. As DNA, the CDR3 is TGTGCCAGTAGTGCCCAGGGGACCCACGAGCAGTACTTC.

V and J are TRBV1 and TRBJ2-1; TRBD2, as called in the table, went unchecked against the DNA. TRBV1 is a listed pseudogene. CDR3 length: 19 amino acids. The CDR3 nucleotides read TGCACCAGCAGCCCCCGACTAGCGGGAGGCCCAAAGACCTACAATGAGCAGTTCTTC. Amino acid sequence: CTSSPRLAGGPKTYNEQFF.

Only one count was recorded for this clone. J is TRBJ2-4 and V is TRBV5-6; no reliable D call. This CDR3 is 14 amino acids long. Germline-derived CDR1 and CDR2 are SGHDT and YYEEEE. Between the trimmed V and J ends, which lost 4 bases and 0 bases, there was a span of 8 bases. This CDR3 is CASSPPGAKNIQYF. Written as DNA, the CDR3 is TGTGCCAGCAGCCCCCCGGGAGCCAAAAACATTCAGTACTTC. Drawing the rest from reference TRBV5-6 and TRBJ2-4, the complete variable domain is DAGVTQSPTHLIKTRGQQVTLRCSPKSGHDTVSWYQQALGQGPQFIFQYYEEEERQRGNFPDRFSGHQFPNYSSELNVNALLLGDSALYLCASSPPGAKNIQYFGAGTRLSVL.